These T cell receptor beta chains were read from a single sample in a study of blood T cell repertoires in COVID-19. Clones were sequenced by immunoSEQ multiplex PCR, and TCRdb holds only the in-frame ones, with some missing. The repertoire holds roughly 29,000 clones, with roughly 73% as singletons. Sequenced input: peripheral blood. The receptor source for this set is a woman in her seventies with active or convalescent COVID-19. Each CDR3 is given with its conserved first and last residue. Fields, in order: J gene, V gene, clone size, D gene, CDR3 protein. The D gene is left open where the match is weak. Not every row has a clone size; where given, it reads once, few, many or a size class.

J gene: TRBJ1-2
V gene: TRBV6-6
clone size: -
D gene: -
CDR3 protein: CASSPPGTTGYTF

J gene: TRBJ1-5
V gene: TRBV28
clone size: -
D gene: -
CDR3 protein: CASTGVKGVGQPQHF

J gene: TRBJ2-2
V gene: TRBV24-1
clone size: few
D gene: TRBD2
CDR3 protein: CATSDPGTSGNTGELFF

J gene: TRBJ2-3
V gene: TRBV5-1
clone size: -
D gene: -
CDR3 protein: CASSLGHGTDTQYF

J gene: TRBJ2-1
V gene: TRBV9
clone size: once
D gene: TRBD1
CDR3 protein: CASSQPGQGAREGDNEQFF

J gene: TRBJ2-3
V gene: TRBV9
clone size: -
D gene: TRBD1
CDR3 protein: CASSLWDRGFGDTQYF

J gene: TRBJ1-3
V gene: TRBV5-1
clone size: -
D gene: TRBD1
CDR3 protein: CASSLDRDSGNTIYF

J gene: TRBJ2-5
V gene: TRBV11-3
clone size: -
D gene: TRBD2
CDR3 protein: CASSLGQGGDQETQYF

J gene: TRBJ2-3
V gene: TRBV7-8
clone size: -
D gene: -
CDR3 protein: CASSPRETSTDTQYF

J gene: TRBJ2-1
V gene: TRBV3-1/TRBV3-2
clone size: -
D gene: -
CDR3 protein: CASSQEGQPYNEQFF